A single sample gave rise to the 27 T cell receptor beta chains below, sequenced in a study of CD8 T cells in ankylosing spondylitis listed by TCRdb under 2017. The investigation overall reported the following: Blood from ankylosing spondylitis patients appeared to be characterized by a TCR beta motif made up of fewer than ten highly homologous amino acid variants.

Library creation used 5' RACE. Sequenced on an Illumina HiSeq 2500. Starting from the raw public reads, TCRdb applied fastp trimming at Q25, assembled clones with MiXCR and retained in-frame beta chains. Duplicate CDR3 protein sequences are folded into a single record with the most common DNA and genes. The table for this sample lists over 400,000 distinct CDR3 sequences; about 25% of them were counted only once. The top ten hold 0.89% of the sample. No cognate antigen is known for these TCRs. Sequences were obtained from blood, either unsorted or a sorted T cell fraction (not recorded which). All receptors derive from a male donor with ankylosing spondylitis.

In DNA, the CDR3 is TGTGTACGAGAAAGCCGTCAGCCCCAGCATTTT. As protein: CVRESRQPQHF. This rearrangement joins TRBV30 to TRBJ1-5, with D unclear. The CDR3 totals 11 residues. Germline V gene sequence: CDR1 GTSNPN, CDR2 SVGIG (reference sequence).

At least ten counts were recorded for this clonotype. V gene TRBV10-3 combines with J gene TRBJ1-3; D remains unclear. The CDR3 has 12 residues. V lost 6 bases and J 4 bases, leaving 7 bases between the germline ends. Germline V gives CDR1 ENHRY, CDR2 SYGVKD. CDR3: CAISQQGNTIYF. DNA for the CDR3: TGTGCCATCAGCCAACAAGGAAACACCATATATTTT.

This clonotype was found a few times. The J gene is TRBJ2-1, the V gene TRBV29-1; D perhaps matches TRBD1 (5 bases). Germline assignment: CDR1 SQVTM and CDR2 ANQGSEA. The CDR3 extends over 14 amino acids. The V end lost 8 bases, the J end lost 7 bases, and 21 bases lay between the germline ends. CDR3 residues: CSLVGARLGNEQFF. CDR3 nucleotides: TGCAGCCTGGTAGGGGCGCGTCTCGGGAATGAGCAGTTCTTC.

Only a few counts were recorded for this clonotype. This chain links TRBV3-1 with TRBJ1-1, with D tentatively TRBD1 (6 bases). Germline V gene sequence: CDR1 LGHDT, CDR2 YNNKEL (reference sequence). The germline V and J ends were trimmed by 3 bases and 0 bases, with 17 bases remaining between them. The length of the CDR3 is 17 residues. Here the CDR3 reads CASSHLGHFKVNTEAFF. CDR3 nucleotide sequence: TGTGCCAGCAGCCACCTGGGACACTTCAAGGTGAACACTGAAGCTTTCTTT.

This clonotype was counted only a few times. The rearrangement links TRBV10-3 to TRBJ1-5, with a possible D match to TRBD1 (5 bases). This CDR3 is built from 13 residues. The germline V gene encodes CDR1 ENHRY and CDR2 SYGVKD. Deletions cut 2 bases from V and 5 bases from J, with 7 bases between. CDR3 sequence: CAISEDSDQPQHF. The CDR3 DNA follows: TGTGCCATCAGTGAGGACAGTGATCAGCCCCAGCATTTT.

V and J are TRBV6-2 or TRBV6-3 and TRBJ2-2; weak D call: TRBD1 (6 bases). CDR3 length equals 15 residues. V dropped 5 bases and J dropped 5 bases, with 15 bases sitting between them. CDR1 and CDR2 (germline): MNHEY, SVGEGT. CDR3 coding DNA: TGTGCCAGCAGTCAAATGGGGGCGCCGACCGGGGAGCTGTTTTTT. Its protein product is CASSQMGAPTGELFF.

J is TRBJ2-1 and V is TRBV20-1; a possible D gene is TRBD2 (6 bases). The germline gives CDR1 DFQATT, CDR2 SNEGSKA (reference sequence). This CDR3 is 16 amino acids long. Between the trimmed V and J ends, which lost 0 bases and 7 bases, there was a span of 19 bases. CDR3 region: CSARDLEGPEGNEQFF. In nucleotides, the CDR3 is TGCAGTGCTAGAGATCTGGAGGGCCCAGAGGGGAATGAGCAGTTCTTC.

The chain uses TRBV27 and TRBJ2-7; the match to TRBD2 covers 9 bases. The germline V gene has CDR1 MNHEY and CDR2 SMNVEV (reference sequence). The CDR3 spans 16 residues. The ends lost 1 base at V and 6 bases at J; junction bases unmatched: 10. This CDR3 is CASSLFQGREGGEQYF. CDR3 nucleotides: TGTGCCAGCAGTTTATTTCAAGGGCGGGAGGGGGGCGAGCAGTACTTC.

This clonotype has just a few counts. V is TRBV20-1 and J is TRBJ2-1; 9 positions agree with TRBD2. CDR3 length: 15 residues. Trimming removed 6 bases from V and 4 bases from J; junction bases left unmatched: 10. Germline loops: CDR1 DFQATT, CDR2 SNEGSKA (reference sequence). CDR3 nucleotide sequence: TGCAGTGCAACACCACTGACTAGCGGATACAATGAGCAGTTCTTC. This codes for CSATPLTSGYNEQFF.

The V and J genes are TRBV4-1 and TRBJ2-2; possibly TRBD1 for D (6 bases). Germline-derived CDR1 and CDR2 are MGHRA and YSYEKL. V was shortened by 2 bases and J by 4 bases, with 11 bases between the two germline ends. This CDR3 has 15 residues. The CDR3, as DNA: TGCGCCAGCAGCCAACTTCCCAGGGGCACCGGGGAGCTGTTTTTT. This codes for CASSQLPRGTGELFF.

This clonotype occurred a few times. This CDR3 is CASSPAGLASTDTQYF. As DNA, the CDR3 is TGTGCCAGCAGCCCGGCGGGACTAGCGAGCACAGATACGCAGTATTTT. V usage is TRBV7-7 and J usage is TRBJ2-3; 10 bases fit TRBD2. V shed 5 bases and J 0 bases; nucleotides not matched to a gene: 5. CDR1 and CDR2 from the germline V gene are SSHAT and FNYEAQ (reference sequence). The CDR3 consists of 16 residues.

This clonotype was seen only a few times. The chain combines TRBV24-1 with TRBJ2-1, with TRBD2 identical over 14 bases. Germline V gene sequence: CDR1 KGHDR, CDR2 SFDVKD. The CDR3 extends over 16 amino acids. The V and J ends lost 3 bases and 10 bases, in that order; junction bases with no gene match: 7. CDR3 nucleotide sequence: TGTGCCACCAGTGATCCGGGACTAGCGGGAGAGGAGGAGCAGTTCTTC. Translating gives CATSDPGLAGEEEQFF.

This chain uses TRBV20-1 with TRBJ2-1; 13 positions match TRBD2. V gave up 3 bases and J gave up 3 bases; unmatched junction bases: 11. Germline lookup yields CDR1 DFQATT and CDR2 SNEGSKA (reference sequence). This CDR3 contains 18 residues. The CDR3 sequence is CSARAPGLAGSRYNEQFF. CDR3 coding DNA: TGCAGTGCTAGGGCCCCGGGACTAGCGGGAAGTCGCTACAATGAGCAGTTCTTC.

This clonotype occurred many times. The chain uses TRBV7-9 and TRBJ1-5; TRBD1 agrees at 9 bases. The germline gives CDR1 SEHNR, CDR2 FQNEAQ (reference sequence). CDR3 length: 15 residues. The J segment lost 4 bases and the V segment lost 5 bases, leaving 6 bases of the junction unmatched. The DNA for the CDR3 is TGTGCCAGCAGCGCGTCCGACAGGGGGAATCAGCCCCAGCATTTT. This encodes CASSASDRGNQPQHF.

There are a few counts of this clonotype. The chain couples TRBV5-1 to TRBJ2-3; TRBD1 might be the D (5 bases). CDR3 length equals 16 residues. Germline CDR1 and CDR2: SGHRS and YFSETQ. Between the trimmed V and J ends, which lost 1 base and 2 bases, there was a span of 14 bases. Here the CDR3 reads CASSLRAGQLTDTQYF. The CDR3 bases are TGCGCCAGCAGCTTGAGGGCAGGGCAACTCACAGATACGCAGTATTTT.

This clonotype was seen repeatedly, ten times or more. V is TRBV7-9 and J is TRBJ2-5; D not resolved. In germline, CDR1 is SEHNR, CDR2 FQNEAQ (reference sequence). The CDR3 runs to 13 residues. Trimming removed 1 base at V and 3 bases at J, with 6 bases between. CDR3 in amino acids: CASSLGPEETQYF. The DNA for the CDR3 is TGTGCCAGCAGCTTAGGCCCGGAAGAGACCCAGTACTTC.

The V and J genes are TRBV7-9 and TRBJ2-6; D unresolved. Per the germline V gene, CDR1 is SEHNR and CDR2 is FQNEAQ (reference sequence). The ends were cut back, 6 bases at V and 2 bases at J, with 11 bases in the middle. The CDR3 loop spans 15 amino acids. The CDR3, as DNA: TGTGCCAGCAGTCATAAACTCACTGGGGCCAACGTCCTGACTTTC. Translated: CASSHKLTGANVLTF.

This chain joins TRBV24-1 and TRBJ2-7, with 7 nucleotides matching TRBD1. V dropped 3 bases and J dropped 1; count of bases not matched to a gene: 2. Germline CDR1 reads KGHDR; CDR2 reads SFDVKD. This CDR3 has 14 residues. The chain's CDR3 is CATSDHRGSYEQYF. In nucleotides, the CDR3 is TGTGCCACCAGTGATCACAGGGGTTCCTACGAGCAGTACTTC.

The gene calls are TRBV20-1 and TRBJ2-6; D gene ambiguous. This CDR3 has 14 residues. With 4 bases removed from V and 0 bases from J, the gap between germline ends came to 7 bases. Per germline, CDR1 DFQATT and CDR2 SNEGSKA (reference sequence). The CDR3 reads CSATDGSGANVLTF. CDR3 nucleotides: TGCAGTGCTACTGACGGCTCTGGGGCCAACGTCCTGACTTTC.

This clonotype was seen repeatedly, ten times or more. V and J are TRBV5-1 and TRBJ2-3; D is unresolved. The V gene lost 6 bases and the J gene lost 4 bases, with 21 bases spanning the gap. Per germline, CDR1 SGHRS and CDR2 YFSETQ. The CDR3 covers 16 residues. This CDR3 reads CASNSAPLSDADTQYF. The DNA for the CDR3 is TGCGCCAGCAACTCGGCTCCTCTAAGCGACGCAGATACGCAGTATTTT. The variable domain in full, completed from reference TRBV5-1 and TRBJ2-3, reads KAGVTQTPRYLIKTRGQQVTLSCSPISGHRSVSWYQQTPGQGLQFLFEYFSETQRNKGNFPGRFSGRQFSNSRSEMNVSTLELGDSALYLCASNSAPLSDADTQYFGPGTRLTVL.

This clonotype was seen many times. This chain connects TRBV12-3 or TRBV12-4 to TRBJ2-4; D assignment may be TRBD1 or TRBD2 (5 bases each). The V and J ends lost 0 bases and 7 bases respectively, with 13 bases between them. This CDR3 has 15 amino acids. CDR3: CASSLAGTIMNIQYF. In DNA form, the CDR3 reads TGTGCCAGCAGTTTAGCCGGGACCATCATGAACATTCAGTACTTC.

This clonotype has more than one count but fewer than ten. V is TRBV20-1 and J is TRBJ2-7; no clear D. Per germline, CDR1 DFQATT and CDR2 SNEGSKA (reference sequence). V was clipped by 0 bases and J by 3 bases, with 12 bases between them. The CDR3 consists of 14 residues. CDR3 coding DNA: TGCAGTGCTAGAGATCCTGGAGACGGCTACGAGCAGTACTTC. Its protein is CSARDPGDGYEQYF.

This CDR3 reads CAIRNDYNYGYTF. The CDR3 DNA reads TGTGCCATCCGGAACGACTACAACTATGGCTACACCTTC. The chain is built from TRBV6-1 and TRBJ1-2; D not resolved. V shed 10 bases and J shed 2 bases, with 14 bases lying between them. This CDR3 spans 13 amino acids. Germline CDR1 and CDR2: MNHNS and SASEGT.

This clonotype has just a few counts. CDR3 in DNA: TGCAGTGCCCACCCATACGAGCAGTACTTC. Protein product: CSAHPYEQYF. This chain joins TRBV20-1 and TRBJ2-7; unclear D gene. The CDR3 has 10 amino acids. Germline assignment: CDR1 DFQATT and CDR2 SNEGSKA (reference sequence). V was shortened by 6 bases and J by 4 bases, with 7 bases between the two germline ends.

The table lists this clonotype with a few counts. This rearrangement joins TRBV6-2 or TRBV6-3 to TRBJ2-2, with TRBD2 identical over 7 bases. CDR3 size: 16 residues. Germline values: CDR1 MNHEY, CDR2 SVGEGT. The J segment lost 2 bases and the V segment lost 2 bases, leaving 5 bases of the junction unmatched. The CDR3, as DNA: TGTGCCAGCAGTTACCGAGCGGGACCCAACACCGGGGAGCTGTTTTTT. Its translation: CASSYRAGPNTGELFF.

The rearrangement links TRBV27 to TRBJ2-1; no clear D. There are 15 residues in the CDR3. The ends were cut back, 5 bases at V and 0 bases at J, with 11 bases in the middle. Germline-derived CDR1 and CDR2 are MNHEY and SMNVEV (reference sequence). CDR3: CASSPRQPSYNEQFF. The CDR3 bases are TGTGCCAGCAGTCCCCGTCAGCCCTCCTACAATGAGCAGTTCTTC.

This clonotype showed up just a few times. The J gene is TRBJ2-1, the V gene TRBV27, with D possibly TRBD1 on 6 matching bases. This CDR3 region has 16 residues. CDR1 and CDR2 from the germline V gene are MNHEY and SMNVEV (reference sequence). V dropped 4 bases and J dropped 1 base, with 14 bases sitting between them. The CDR3, as DNA: TGTGCCAGCAGTTCCAACTTAAGGGGGTCCTACAATGAGCAGTTCTTC. Amino acids: CASSSNLRGSYNEQFF.